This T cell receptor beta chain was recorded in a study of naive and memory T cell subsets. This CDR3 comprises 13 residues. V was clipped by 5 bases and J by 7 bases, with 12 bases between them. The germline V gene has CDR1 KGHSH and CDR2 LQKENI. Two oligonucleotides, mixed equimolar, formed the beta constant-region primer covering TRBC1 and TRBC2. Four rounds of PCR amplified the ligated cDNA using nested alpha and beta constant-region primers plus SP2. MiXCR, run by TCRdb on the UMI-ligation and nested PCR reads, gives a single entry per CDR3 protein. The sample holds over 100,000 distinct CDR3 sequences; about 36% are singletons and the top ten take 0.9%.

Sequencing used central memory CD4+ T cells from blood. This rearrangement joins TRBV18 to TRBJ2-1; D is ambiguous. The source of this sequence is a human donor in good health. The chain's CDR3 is CASSGNLGNEQFF. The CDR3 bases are TGTGCCAGCTCAGGTAACTTGGGGAATGAGCAGTTCTTC.